What follows is one T cell receptor (beta chain) and its context. Trimming removed 4 bases at V and 0 bases at J, with 12 bases between. CDR3 length: 15 residues. Germline values: CDR1 SEHNR, CDR2 FQNEAQ (reference sequence). Here immunoSEQ multiplex PCR was the method, and the copy in TCRdb shows in-frame clones only, minus some. Of 100,000 to 130,000 clones in the sample, 65% to 80% were seen once. These data come from a study of blood T cell repertoires in COVID-19. The chain recombines TRBV7-9 with TRBJ1-1; no definite D call. This receptor was obtained from a woman aged 35 to 49 with acute or convalescent COVID-19. Sequenced: peripheral blood. CDR3 protein: CASSYAGSLNTEAFF. The CDR3, as DNA: TGTGCCAGCAGCTACGCCGGGTCCTTGAACACTGAAGCTTTCTTT.